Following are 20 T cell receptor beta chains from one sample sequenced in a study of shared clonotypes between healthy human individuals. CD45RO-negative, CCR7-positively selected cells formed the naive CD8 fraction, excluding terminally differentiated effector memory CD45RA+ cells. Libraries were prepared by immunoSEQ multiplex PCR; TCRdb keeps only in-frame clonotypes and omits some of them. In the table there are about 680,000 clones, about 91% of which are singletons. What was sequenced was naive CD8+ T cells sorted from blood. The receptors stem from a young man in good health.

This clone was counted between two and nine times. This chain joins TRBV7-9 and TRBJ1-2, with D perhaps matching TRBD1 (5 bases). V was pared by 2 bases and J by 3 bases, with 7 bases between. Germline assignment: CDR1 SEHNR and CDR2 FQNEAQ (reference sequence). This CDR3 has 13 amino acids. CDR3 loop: CASSLIGDYGYTF. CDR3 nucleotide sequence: TGTGCCAGCAGCTTAATAGGGGACTATGGCTACACCTTC.

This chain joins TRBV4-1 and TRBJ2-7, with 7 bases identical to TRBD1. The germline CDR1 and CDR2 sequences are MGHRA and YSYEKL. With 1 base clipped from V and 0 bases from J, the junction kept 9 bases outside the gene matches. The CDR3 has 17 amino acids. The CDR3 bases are TGCGCCAGCAGCCAAGTACTGGGACAGCCGTACTCCTACGAGCAGTACTTC. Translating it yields CASSQVLGQPYSYEQYF.

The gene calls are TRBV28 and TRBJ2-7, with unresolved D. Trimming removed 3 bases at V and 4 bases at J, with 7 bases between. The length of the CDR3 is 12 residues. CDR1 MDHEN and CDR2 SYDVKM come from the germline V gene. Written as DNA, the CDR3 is TGTGCCAGCAGTTTTTTTCTGTACGAGCAGTACTTC. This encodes CASSFFLYEQYF.

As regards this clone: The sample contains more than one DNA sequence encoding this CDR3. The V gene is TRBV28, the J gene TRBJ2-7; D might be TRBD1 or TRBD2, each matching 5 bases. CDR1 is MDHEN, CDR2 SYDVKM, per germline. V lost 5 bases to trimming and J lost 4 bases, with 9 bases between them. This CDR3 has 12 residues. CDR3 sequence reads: CASSGTVYEQYF. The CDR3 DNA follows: TGTGCCAGCAGTGGGACGGTTTACGAGCAGTACTTC.

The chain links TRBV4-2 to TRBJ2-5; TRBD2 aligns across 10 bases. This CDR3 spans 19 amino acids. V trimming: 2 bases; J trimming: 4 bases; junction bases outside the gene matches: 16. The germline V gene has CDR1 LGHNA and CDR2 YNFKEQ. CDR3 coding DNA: TGTGCCAGCAGCCAAACGGGAGTTAGAGCGGGAGGGCCAGGAGAGACCCAGTACTTC. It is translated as CASSQTGVRAGGPGETQYF.

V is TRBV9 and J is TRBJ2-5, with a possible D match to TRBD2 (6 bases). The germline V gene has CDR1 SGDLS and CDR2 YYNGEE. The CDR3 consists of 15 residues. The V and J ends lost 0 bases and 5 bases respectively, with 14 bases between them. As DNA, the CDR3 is TGTGCCAGCAGCGTAGATCCTCTTGGGGGGGAGACCCAGTACTTC. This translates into CASSVDPLGGETQYF.

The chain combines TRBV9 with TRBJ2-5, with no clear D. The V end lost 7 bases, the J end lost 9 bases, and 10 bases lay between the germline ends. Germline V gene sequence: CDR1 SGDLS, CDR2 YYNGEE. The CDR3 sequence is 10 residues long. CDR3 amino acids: CASGERSQYF. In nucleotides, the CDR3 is TGTGCCAGCGGGGAAAGGTCCCAGTACTTC.

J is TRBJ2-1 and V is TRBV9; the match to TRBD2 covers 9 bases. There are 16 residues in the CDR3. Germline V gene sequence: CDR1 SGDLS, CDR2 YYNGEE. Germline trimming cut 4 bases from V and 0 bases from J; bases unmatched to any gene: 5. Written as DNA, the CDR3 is TGTGCCAGCAGCACTTATAGCGGGAGCTCCTACAATGAGCAGTTCTTC. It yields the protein CASSTYSGSSYNEQFF. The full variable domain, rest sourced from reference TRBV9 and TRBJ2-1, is DSGVTQTPKHLITATGQRVTLRCSPRSGDLSVYWYQQSLDQGLQFLIQYYNGEERAKGNILERFSAQQFPDLHSELNLSSLELGDSALYFCASSTYSGSSYNEQFFGPGTRLTVL.

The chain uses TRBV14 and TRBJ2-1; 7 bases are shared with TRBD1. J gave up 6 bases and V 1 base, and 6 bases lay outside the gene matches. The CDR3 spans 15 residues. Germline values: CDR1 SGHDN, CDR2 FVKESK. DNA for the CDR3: TGTGCCAGCAGCCAAGTTTCGACAGGGCTCAATGAGCAGTTCTTC. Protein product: CASSQVSTGLNEQFF.

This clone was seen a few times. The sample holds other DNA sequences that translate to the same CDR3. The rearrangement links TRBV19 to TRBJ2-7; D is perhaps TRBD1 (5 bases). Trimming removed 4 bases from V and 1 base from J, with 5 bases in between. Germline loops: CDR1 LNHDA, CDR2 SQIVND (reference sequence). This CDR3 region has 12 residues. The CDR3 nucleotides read TGTGCCAGTAGTACAGGGTCCTACGAGCAGTACTTC. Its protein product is CASSTGSYEQYF.

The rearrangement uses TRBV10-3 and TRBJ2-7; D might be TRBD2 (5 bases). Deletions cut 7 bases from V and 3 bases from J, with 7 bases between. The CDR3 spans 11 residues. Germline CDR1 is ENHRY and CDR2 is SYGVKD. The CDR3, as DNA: TGTGCCATCAAACGGGGCTACGAGCAGTACTTC. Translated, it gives CAIKRGYEQYF.

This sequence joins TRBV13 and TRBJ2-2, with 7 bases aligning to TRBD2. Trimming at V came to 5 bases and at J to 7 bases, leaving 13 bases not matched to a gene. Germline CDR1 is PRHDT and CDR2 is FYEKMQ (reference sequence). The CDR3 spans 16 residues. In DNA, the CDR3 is TGTGCCAGCAGCGCATTGACTAGCATCGAAAGCGGGGAGCTGTTTTTT. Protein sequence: CASSALTSIESGELFF.

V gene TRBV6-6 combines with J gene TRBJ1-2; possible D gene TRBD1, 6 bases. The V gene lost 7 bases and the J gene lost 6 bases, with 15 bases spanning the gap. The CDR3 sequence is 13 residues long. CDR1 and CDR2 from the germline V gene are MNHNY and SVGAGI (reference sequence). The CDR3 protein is CASNPGTLNGYTF. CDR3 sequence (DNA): TGTGCCAGCAACCCTGGGACACTAAATGGCTACACCTTC.

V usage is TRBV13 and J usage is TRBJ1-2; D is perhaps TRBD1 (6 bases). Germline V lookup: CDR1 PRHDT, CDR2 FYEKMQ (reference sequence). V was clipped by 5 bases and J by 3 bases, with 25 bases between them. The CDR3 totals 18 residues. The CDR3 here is CASSGLNLPGEEYYGYTF. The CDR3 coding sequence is TGTGCCAGCAGCGGACTTAACTTACCAGGGGAGGAATACTATGGCTACACCTTC.

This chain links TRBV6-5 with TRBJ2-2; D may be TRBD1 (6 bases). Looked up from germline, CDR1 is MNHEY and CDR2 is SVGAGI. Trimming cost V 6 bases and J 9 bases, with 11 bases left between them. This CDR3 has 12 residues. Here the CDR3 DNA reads TGTGCCAGCAGCAGGGGATGGAGGGAGCTGTTTTTT. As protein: CASSRGWRELFF.

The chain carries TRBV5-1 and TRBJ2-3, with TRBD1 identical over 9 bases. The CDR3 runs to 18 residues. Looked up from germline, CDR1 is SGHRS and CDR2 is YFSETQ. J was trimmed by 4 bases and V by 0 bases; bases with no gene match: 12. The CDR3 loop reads CASSLDLTPQGASDTQYF. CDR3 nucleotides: TGCGCCAGCAGCTTGGACTTGACCCCACAGGGGGCATCAGATACGCAGTATTTT.

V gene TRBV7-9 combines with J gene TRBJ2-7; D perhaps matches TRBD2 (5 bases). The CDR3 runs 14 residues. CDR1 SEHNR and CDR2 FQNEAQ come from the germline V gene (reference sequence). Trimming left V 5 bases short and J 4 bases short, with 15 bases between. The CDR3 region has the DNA TGTGCCAGCAGCCCCCGGACTTACCCGTACGAGCAGTACTTC. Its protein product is CASSPRTYPYEQYF.

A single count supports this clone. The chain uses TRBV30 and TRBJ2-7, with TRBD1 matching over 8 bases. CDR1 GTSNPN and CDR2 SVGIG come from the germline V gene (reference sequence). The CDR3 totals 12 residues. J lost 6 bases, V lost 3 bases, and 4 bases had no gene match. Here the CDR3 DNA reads TGTGCCTGGAGCTTAGACAGGGGCGAGCAGTACTTC. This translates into CAWSLDRGEQYF.

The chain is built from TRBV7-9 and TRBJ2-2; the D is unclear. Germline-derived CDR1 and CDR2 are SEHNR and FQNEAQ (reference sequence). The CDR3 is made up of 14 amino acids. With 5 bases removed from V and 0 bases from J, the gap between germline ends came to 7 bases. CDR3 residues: CASSPKTNTGELFF. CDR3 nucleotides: TGTGCCAGCAGCCCGAAGACGAACACCGGGGAGCTGTTTTTT.

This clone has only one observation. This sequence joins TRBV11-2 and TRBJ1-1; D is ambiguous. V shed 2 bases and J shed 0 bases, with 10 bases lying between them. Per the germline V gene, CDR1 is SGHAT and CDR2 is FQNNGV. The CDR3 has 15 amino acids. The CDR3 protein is CASSLLATLNTEAFF. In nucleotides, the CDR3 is TGTGCCAGCAGCTTACTTGCAACGTTGAACACTGAAGCTTTCTTT.